This entry describes one T cell receptor (beta chain). Clones were sequenced by immunoSEQ multiplex PCR, and TCRdb holds only the in-frame ones, with some missing. Of hundreds of thousands of clones in the sample, about 89% were seen once. This entry is derived from a study of blood T cell repertoires in COVID-19. Study-level information: COVID-19 samples from acute and convalescent phases originated in the United States, Italy and Spain.

Germline-derived CDR1 and CDR2 are LNHDA and SQIVND (reference sequence). Unmatched junction bases numbered 6, after V lost 9 bases and J lost 4 bases. The CDR3 runs 14 residues. The rearrangement uses TRBV19 and TRBJ2-2, with 9 positions matching TRBD1. Sequencing was carried out using peripheral blood. The receptor's source is a man aged 55 to 70 who had recovered from COVID-19. CDR3 amino acids: CASRRDRVTGELFF. The CDR3 nucleotides read TGTGCCAGCCGCCGGGACAGGGTCACCGGGGAGCTGTTTTTT.